This passage covers 4 T cell receptor beta chains from one sample sequenced in a study of T cell responses to AZD1222 COVID-19 vaccine. Method: immunoSEQ multiplex PCR; TCRdb's copy keeps in-frame clones and lacks some. Of approximately 150,000 clones detected, more than 70% appear once; the ten largest clones hold under 2%. Sample: peripheral blood, taken 28 days after the second AZD1222 dose. The receptors were gathered from an adult who received the AZD1222 COVID-19 vaccine.

The gene calls are TRBV11-2 and TRBJ1-1; D is ambiguous. V lost 5 bases and J lost 7, with 14 bases in between. The germline CDR1 and CDR2 sequences are SGHAT and FQNNGV. CDR3 length equals 13 residues. CDR3: CASSRTPGIEAFF. CDR3 sequence (DNA): TGTGCCAGCAGCCGGACCCCGGGCATTGAAGCTTTCTTT. The entire variable domain, with the rest obtained from reference TRBV11-2 and TRBJ1-1, is as follows: EAGVAQSPRYKIIEKRQSVAFWCNPISGHATLYWYQQILGQGPKLLIQFQNNGVVDDSQLPKDRFSAERLKGVDSTLKIQPAKLEDSAVYLCASSRTPGIEAFFGQGTRLTVV.

CDR3 sequence (DNA): TGTGCCACCAGCAGAGCACGCGGGAGTAGTCGAGAGACCCAGTACTTC. It translates to CATSRARGSSRETQYF. V and J are TRBV15 and TRBJ2-5; 7 bases match TRBD2. Germline V gene sequence: CDR1 LNHNV, CDR2 YYDKDF (reference sequence). V shed 1 base and J 4 bases; nucleotides not matched to a gene: 9. This CDR3 spans 16 amino acids.

The chain employs TRBV11-3 and TRBJ1-2; 7 bases are shared with TRBD1. The CDR3 runs to 15 residues. The ends lost 5 bases at V and 4 bases at J; junction bases unmatched: 10. CDR1 is SGHNT, CDR2 YENEEA, per germline. CDR3 coding DNA: TGTGCCAGCAGCCTCGGGACAGAGACCTTCTATGGCTACACCTTC. As protein: CASSLGTETFYGYTF.

V and J are TRBV10-3 and TRBJ1-2; possible D gene TRBD1, 5 bases. The CDR3 length is 11 residues. Between the trimmed V and J ends, which lost 4 bases and 6 bases, there was a span of 6 bases. The germline CDR1 and CDR2 sequences are ENHRY and SYGVKD. CDR3 in amino acids: CAISGRDGYTF. CDR3 nucleotides: TGTGCCATCAGTGGCAGGGATGGCTACACCTTC.